Listed below are T cell receptor beta chains from one sample, sequenced in a study of blood T cell repertoires in COVID-19. Measured with immunoSEQ multiplex PCR; TCRdb has only the in-frame clones, and not every one. The table shows fewer than 200,000 clones, with more than 75% occurring only once. The sequencing sample was made of PBMCs or T cells enriched from blood (not recorded which). The receptor set was obtained from a human donor with acute COVID-19. The donor label of this sample is uncertain. The CDR3 runs from the conserved cysteine through the conserved F or W.

TRBV5-6,TRBJ2-1,CASTLPGLVYNEQFF
TRBV7-9,TRBJ2-3,CASRQTPGQGITDTQYF
TRBV6-5,TRBJ1-2,CASSYSTGYGYTF
TRBV10-3,TRBJ2-3,CAAALKLADTQYF
TRBV6-5,TRBJ1-5,CASTTQGGSQPQHF
TRBV14,TRBJ1-1,CASSRTGLMNTEAFF
TRBV4-1,TRBJ1-6,CASSQTGIVSPLHF
TRBV6-5,TRBJ2-7,CASRETGEQYF
TRBV2,TRBJ1-3,CASSEGQGGNTIYF
TRBV3-1/TRBV3-2,TRBJ2-3,CASSQERGGHVDTQYF
TRBV11-3,TRBJ2-7,CASSLGAAHQEEQYF
TRBV6-1,TRBJ1-5,CASSESKPSGQPQHF
TRBV29-1,TRBJ1-2,CSGISGQGLPYTF
TRBV25-1,TRBJ1-4,CASSGGQGEKLFF
TRBV7-2,TRBJ2-1,CASSPASGGANEQFF
TRBV5-1,TRBJ2-7,CASSLKGLAGVGGYEQYF
TRBV24-1,TRBJ2-7,CATSNGRGKYEQYF
TRBV3-1/TRBV3-2,TRBJ1-1,CASRFGGPNTEAFF
TRBV11-1,TRBJ2-7,CASSLAGPGLAGSSYEQYF
TRBV6-5,TRBJ1-1,CASSTFGGDRTEAFF
TRBV2,TRBJ1-2,CASRRDRGSLDGYTF
TRBV9,TRBJ2-1,CASSVAETERDYNEQFF
TRBV5-1,TRBJ2-2,CASSLSLADTGELFF
TRBV4-1,TRBJ2-5,CASSQPRDRGTQYF
TRBV7-3,TRBJ2-7,CASSLLGQVGYEQYF
TRBV4-1,TRBJ1-5,CASSTAGGQDQPQHF
TRBV30,TRBJ1-4,CAWTRTGVTEKLFF
TRBV2,TRBJ1-2,CASSDDRAGGYTF
TRBV27,TRBJ2-7,CASSPGGDYEQYF
TRBV2,TRBJ2-5,CASRPTGLEETQYF
TRBV5-1,TRBJ2-5,CASSPGLEETQYF
TRBV19,TRBJ2-3,CASSMHRTSGGTDTQYF
TRBV27,TRBJ2-7,CASSSFPGQGYEQYF
TRBV5-8,TRBJ2-1,CASSLGTVYNEQFF
TRBV7-9,TRBJ1-5,CASSSSLGHQPQHF
TRBV6-5,TRBJ2-7,CASRGLAGGAYEQYF
TRBV27,TRBJ1-6,CASGDRDSPLHF
TRBV23-1,TRBJ1-2,CASIPWTGYYGYTF
TRBV5-5,TRBJ1-1,CASSFDRKYTEAFF
TRBV19,TRBJ1-1,CASNHGGVDTEAFF
TRBV12-5,TRBJ1-2,CASALGTRANYGYTF
TRBV7-2,TRBJ1-2,CASSQINYGYTF
TRBV3-1/TRBV3-2,TRBJ1-2,CASSHRATRDYTF
TRBV3-1/TRBV3-2,TRBJ2-5,CASSQDLTGWETQYF
TRBV7-2,TRBJ2-2,CASSEGQGSVGELFF
TRBV7-2,TRBJ1-2,CASSLAGQTNYGYTF
TRBV19,TRBJ2-2,CASRLFTSGLTGELFF
TRBV2,TRBJ1-2,CASSSDPGAYGYTF
TRBV27,TRBJ2-3,CASRLAGGVDTQYF
TRBV7-2,TRBJ1-6,CASSSPAGTGGSSPLHF
TRBV30,TRBJ2-3,CAWGTSNF
TRBV5-8,TRBJ2-5,CASSLRQGAGETQYF
TRBV24-1,TRBJ2-5,CATSDPTGTSGDQETQYF